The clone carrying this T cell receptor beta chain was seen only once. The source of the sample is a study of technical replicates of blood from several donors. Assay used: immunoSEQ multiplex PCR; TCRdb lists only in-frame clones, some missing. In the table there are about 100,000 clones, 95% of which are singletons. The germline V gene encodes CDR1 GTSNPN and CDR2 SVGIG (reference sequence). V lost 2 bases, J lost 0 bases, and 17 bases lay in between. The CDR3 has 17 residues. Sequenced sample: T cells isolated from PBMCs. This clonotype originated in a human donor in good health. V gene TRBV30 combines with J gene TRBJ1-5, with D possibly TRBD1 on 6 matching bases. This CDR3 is CAWSFRTGTFSNQPQHF. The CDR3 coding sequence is TGTGCCTGGAGTTTCCGAACCGGGACATTTAGCAATCAGCCCCAGCATTTT.